This is a list of T cell receptor beta chains from one sample in a study of early T cells in non-severe SARS-CoV-2 infection. TCRdb re-called the 5' RACE reads with MiXCR, one entry per CDR3 protein. Among 30,000 to 40,000 distinct CDR3 sequences listed, 9% to 9.5% were seen once. Material for sequencing was whole blood. The receptor set was obtained from an adult who was a healthcare worker with PCR-confirmed SARS-CoV-2 infection or an uninfected control (not recorded which). Each CDR3 is given with its conserved first and last residue. A D gene is named only where the DNA matches it firmly. Size values are once, few and many counts, or a class for expanded clones, and some rows have none.

j_gene: TRBJ1-2
abundance: -
v_gene: TRBV7-2
d_gene: TRBD1
CDR3aa: CASSLGQGTGYTF
CDR3nt: TGTGCCAGCAGCCTAGGACAGGGCACTGGCTACACCTTC

j_gene: TRBJ1-2
abundance: many
v_gene: TRBV7-3
d_gene: -
CDR3aa: CASSLFAGVGYGYTF
CDR3nt: TGTGCCAGCAGCTTATTTGCAGGGGTGGGCTATGGCTACACCTTC

j_gene: TRBJ1-2
abundance: many
v_gene: TRBV27
d_gene: -
CDR3aa: CASSLSSRADYGYTF
CDR3nt: TGTGCCAGCAGTTTGTCTAGCAGGGCGGACTATGGCTACACCTTC

j_gene: TRBJ2-2
abundance: many
v_gene: TRBV6-5
d_gene: -
CDR3aa: CASSYPRVGELFF
CDR3nt: TGTGCCAGCAGTTACCCCAGGGTTGGGGAGCTGTTTTTT

j_gene: TRBJ2-3
abundance: few
v_gene: TRBV20-1
d_gene: TRBD2
CDR3aa: CSAAKLAGGTDTQYF
CDR3nt: TGCAGTGCCGCCAAACTAGCGGGGGGGACAGATACGCAGTATTTT

j_gene: TRBJ2-2
abundance: few
v_gene: TRBV9
d_gene: TRBD2
CDR3aa: CASSVGPSGGAGNTGELFF
CDR3nt: TGTGCCAGCAGCGTAGGCCCAAGCGGGGGGGCCGGGAACACCGGGGAGCTGTTTTTT

j_gene: TRBJ2-5
abundance: -
v_gene: TRBV12-3/TRBV12-4
d_gene: -
CDR3aa: CASSSTGLTEETQYF
CDR3nt: TGTGCCAGCAGCTCCACGGGACTGACAGAAGAGACCCAGTACTTC

j_gene: TRBJ2-6
abundance: -
v_gene: TRBV2
d_gene: -
CDR3aa: CASSGAGANVLTF
CDR3nt: TGTGCCAGCAGTGGGGCTGGGGCCAACGTCCTGACTTTC

j_gene: TRBJ2-7
abundance: many
v_gene: TRBV27
d_gene: TRBD1
CDR3aa: CASTLDRDEQYF
CDR3nt: TGTGCCAGCACCCTGGACAGGGACGAGCAGTACTTC

j_gene: TRBJ2-3
abundance: few
v_gene: TRBV6-5
d_gene: -
CDR3aa: CASGFIDTQYF
CDR3nt: TGTGCCAGCGGTTTTATAGATACGCAGTATTTT

j_gene: TRBJ2-1
abundance: many
v_gene: TRBV5-5
d_gene: TRBD2
CDR3aa: CASSLSPPGLAGGNEQFF
CDR3nt: TGTGCCAGCAGCTTGTCCCCTCCGGGACTAGCGGGGGGCAATGAGCAGTTCTTC

j_gene: TRBJ1-1
abundance: many
v_gene: TRBV5-4
d_gene: -
CDR3aa: CASSLGGSNTEAFF
CDR3nt: TGTGCCAGCAGCTTGGGCGGGAGCAACACTGAAGCTTTCTTT

j_gene: TRBJ2-1
abundance: many
v_gene: TRBV12-3/TRBV12-4
d_gene: -
CDR3aa: CATLGGGGGNEQFF
CDR3nt: TGTGCCACCCTGGGAGGGGGAGGAGGGAATGAGCAGTTCTTC

j_gene: TRBJ2-3
abundance: few
v_gene: TRBV20-1
d_gene: TRBD2
CDR3aa: CSASSTSGGRGDTQYF
CDR3nt: TGCAGTGCTAGTTCTACTAGCGGGGGACGCGGAGATACGCAGTATTTT

j_gene: TRBJ2-3
abundance: few
v_gene: TRBV9
d_gene: -
CDR3aa: CASSVGGQPGTDTQYF
CDR3nt: TGTGCCAGCAGCGTAGGTGGACAGCCCGGTACGGATACGCAGTATTTT

j_gene: TRBJ1-4
abundance: many
v_gene: TRBV4-3
d_gene: -
CDR3aa: CASSQGRSNEKLFF
CDR3nt: TGCGCCAGCAGCCAAGGCCGTAGTAATGAAAAACTGTTTTTT

j_gene: TRBJ1-2
abundance: -
v_gene: TRBV5-5
d_gene: -
CDR3aa: CASRYDLGQRASTF
CDR3nt: TGTGCCAGCAGATATGATCTGGGGCAGCGCGCTTCCACCTTC

j_gene: TRBJ1-5
abundance: many
v_gene: TRBV10-3
d_gene: -
CDR3aa: CAISERTEDQPQHF
CDR3nt: TGTGCCATCAGTGAGAGGACGGAGGATCAGCCCCAGCATTTT

j_gene: TRBJ1-2
abundance: many
v_gene: TRBV7-9
d_gene: -
CDR3aa: CASSSYGGHYGYTF
CDR3nt: TGTGCCAGCAGCTCCTACGGGGGCCACTATGGCTACACCTTC

j_gene: TRBJ2-3
abundance: many
v_gene: TRBV10-3
d_gene: -
CDR3aa: CAISGTLAHTQYF
CDR3nt: TGTGCCATCAGTGGCACCCTGGCCCATACGCAGTATTTT

j_gene: TRBJ2-7
abundance: -
v_gene: TRBV6-5
d_gene: -
CDR3aa: CASRGYEQYF
CDR3nt: TGTGCCAGCAGGGGGTACGAGCAGTACTTC

j_gene: TRBJ1-1
abundance: many
v_gene: TRBV24-1
d_gene: TRBD1
CDR3aa: CATSRTGLEAFF
CDR3nt: TGTGCCACCAGTAGGACAGGCCTTGAAGCTTTCTTT

j_gene: TRBJ1-6
abundance: many
v_gene: TRBV7-9
d_gene: -
CDR3aa: CASRTGSMNSPLHF
CDR3nt: TGTGCCAGCAGAACCGGGTCCATGAATTCACCCCTCCACTTT

j_gene: TRBJ2-3
abundance: many
v_gene: TRBV11-2
d_gene: -
CDR3aa: CASSLAGGRMITDTQYF
CDR3nt: TGTGCCAGCAGCTTAGCCGGGGGGCGCATGATCACAGATACGCAGTATTTT

j_gene: TRBJ2-5
abundance: few
v_gene: TRBV11-2
d_gene: TRBD2
CDR3aa: CASSLRLAGVETQYF
CDR3nt: TGTGCCAGCAGCTTAAGACTAGCGGGGGTGGAGACCCAGTACTTC

j_gene: TRBJ2-3
abundance: many
v_gene: TRBV30
d_gene: -
CDR3aa: CAWSANEGDTQYF
CDR3nt: TGTGCCTGGAGTGCGAACGAGGGCGATACGCAGTATTTT

j_gene: TRBJ1-6
abundance: -
v_gene: TRBV6-2/TRBV6-3
d_gene: -
CDR3aa: CASSHHLGASPLHF
CDR3nt: TGTGCCAGCAGTCACCATTTGGGGGCTTCACCCCTCCACTTT

j_gene: TRBJ1-5
abundance: many
v_gene: TRBV30
d_gene: -
CDR3aa: CAWSVKGGIDQPQHF
CDR3nt: TGTGCCTGGAGCGTGAAGGGGGGGATAGATCAGCCCCAGCATTTT

j_gene: TRBJ2-3
abundance: -
v_gene: TRBV20-1
d_gene: -
CDR3aa: CSASPGSTDTQYF
CDR3nt: TGCAGTGCTAGCCCAGGGTCCACAGATACGCAGTATTTT

j_gene: TRBJ2-2
abundance: few
v_gene: TRBV11-3
d_gene: -
CDR3aa: CASSLDLATGELFF
CDR3nt: TGTGCCAGCAGCTTAGATCTCGCTACCGGGGAGCTGTTTTTT

j_gene: TRBJ2-1
abundance: many
v_gene: TRBV7-3
d_gene: TRBD2
CDR3aa: CASSLAGGRYNEQFF
CDR3nt: TGTGCCAGCAGCTTAGCGGGGGGGAGATACAATGAGCAGTTCTTC

j_gene: TRBJ1-2
abundance: many
v_gene: TRBV20-1
d_gene: -
CDR3aa: CSASNRGLYGYTF
CDR3nt: TGCAGTGCTAGTAATCGGGGACTCTATGGCTACACCTTC

j_gene: TRBJ1-2
abundance: few
v_gene: TRBV9
d_gene: -
CDR3aa: CASSQRGIYGYTF
CDR3nt: TGTGCCAGCAGCCAGAGGGGGATATATGGCTACACCTTC

j_gene: TRBJ2-1
abundance: many
v_gene: TRBV2
d_gene: TRBD1
CDR3aa: CASRREDRDYNEQFF
CDR3nt: TGTGCCAGCAGACGAGAAGACAGGGACTACAATGAGCAGTTCTTC

j_gene: TRBJ1-2
abundance: many
v_gene: TRBV4-1
d_gene: -
CDR3aa: CASSQGRVYGYTF
CDR3nt: TGCGCCAGCAGCCAGGGACGTGTTTATGGCTACACCTTC

j_gene: TRBJ1-5
abundance: many
v_gene: TRBV3-1
d_gene: TRBD1
CDR3aa: CASSLDGTVNQPQHF
CDR3nt: TGTGCCAGCAGCCTAGACGGGACAGTAAATCAGCCCCAGCATTTT

j_gene: TRBJ2-7
abundance: many
v_gene: TRBV3-1
d_gene: -
CDR3aa: CASSQDKDEQYF
CDR3nt: TGTGCCAGCAGCCAGGACAAGGACGAGCAGTACTTC

j_gene: TRBJ1-1
abundance: many
v_gene: TRBV29-1
d_gene: TRBD1
CDR3aa: CSVPGGKMNTEAFF
CDR3nt: TGCAGCGTCCCAGGGGGGAAAATGAACACTGAAGCTTTCTTT

j_gene: TRBJ2-5
abundance: many
v_gene: TRBV3-1
d_gene: TRBD1
CDR3aa: CASSPRDRGGPKETQYF
CDR3nt: TGTGCCAGCAGCCCGAGGGACAGGGGGGGCCCTAAAGAGACCCAGTACTTC

j_gene: TRBJ2-7
abundance: many
v_gene: TRBV18
d_gene: -
CDR3aa: CASSPGAGRLSYEQYF
CDR3nt: TGTGCCAGCTCACCGGGGGCGGGCAGGCTCTCCTACGAGCAGTACTTC

j_gene: TRBJ2-2
abundance: many
v_gene: TRBV7-3
d_gene: -
CDR3aa: CASSLRGQAGELFF
CDR3nt: TGTGCCAGCAGCTTAAGAGGGCAGGCCGGGGAGCTGTTTTTT

j_gene: TRBJ2-2
abundance: many
v_gene: TRBV7-2
d_gene: -
CDR3aa: CASSLSSRGSTGELFF
CDR3nt: TGTGCCAGCAGCTTAAGTAGCAGGGGCTCAACCGGGGAGCTGTTTTTT

j_gene: TRBJ2-7
abundance: many
v_gene: TRBV2
d_gene: -
CDR3aa: CASRLRAGDLREQYF
CDR3nt: TGTGCCAGCAGACTACGGGCAGGAGACTTACGGGAGCAGTACTTC

j_gene: TRBJ2-3
abundance: many
v_gene: TRBV29-1
d_gene: -
CDR3aa: CTGGQPPDTQYF
CDR3nt: TGCACGGGGGGACAGCCGCCAGATACGCAGTATTTT

j_gene: TRBJ1-1
abundance: many
v_gene: TRBV7-2
d_gene: -
CDR3aa: CASSLSTANTEAFF
CDR3nt: TGTGCCAGCAGCTTAAGTACAGCTAACACTGAAGCTTTCTTT

j_gene: TRBJ2-3
abundance: few
v_gene: TRBV10-3
d_gene: TRBD1
CDR3aa: CAITIGQGSADTQYF
CDR3nt: TGTGCCATCACTATAGGACAGGGGAGCGCAGATACGCAGTATTTT

j_gene: TRBJ2-3
abundance: many
v_gene: TRBV15
d_gene: -
CDR3aa: CATSRAGSDSTDTQYF
CDR3nt: TGTGCCACCAGCAGAGCTGGCTCTGATTCCACAGATACGCAGTATTTT

j_gene: TRBJ2-6
abundance: few
v_gene: TRBV10-3
d_gene: -
CDR3aa: CAISESEGAHGANVLTF
CDR3nt: TGTGCCATCAGTGAGTCGGAGGGGGCGCACGGGGCCAACGTCCTGACTTTC

j_gene: TRBJ2-5
abundance: many
v_gene: TRBV4-2
d_gene: -
CDR3aa: CASSQDRGAETQYF
CDR3nt: TGTGCCAGCAGCCAAGATCGGGGGGCAGAGACCCAGTACTTC

j_gene: TRBJ1-2
abundance: many
v_gene: TRBV19
d_gene: -
CDR3aa: CASRDTPGDGYTF
CDR3nt: TGTGCCAGCAGGGACACACCCGGGGATGGCTACACCTTC

j_gene: TRBJ2-1
abundance: -
v_gene: TRBV5-6
d_gene: TRBD2
CDR3aa: CASSFPGLVVDEQFF
CDR3nt: TGTGCCAGCAGCTTCCCGGGACTAGTCGTCGATGAGCAGTTCTTC

j_gene: TRBJ2-5
abundance: many
v_gene: TRBV12-3/TRBV12-4
d_gene: TRBD1
CDR3aa: CASRKPRDRGLETQYF
CDR3nt: TGTGCCAGCAGAAAACCCCGGGACAGGGGGTTGGAGACCCAGTACTTC